This paragraph reports one TCR beta chain. These data are taken from a study of shared clonotypes between healthy human individuals. The CDR3 extends over 16 amino acids. The germline V gene encodes CDR1 SGHNT and CDR2 YYREEE (reference sequence). V dropped 9 bases and J dropped 3; count of bases not matched to a gene: 17. Each donor was a Caucasian adult residing in Nashville, Tennessee. Measured with immunoSEQ multiplex PCR; TCRdb has only the in-frame clones, and not every one. The sample holds more than 2,000,000 clones, 85% to 95% seen once. The V gene is TRBV5-4, the J gene TRBJ1-2, with TRBD1 identical over 7 bases. The clonotype originates from a man aged 18 to 35 in good health. The sequencing sample was made of naive CD4+ T cells sorted from blood. Subset here: CD45RA+ positively selected. The CDR3 region has the DNA TGTGCCACCCAACCCACTAAGACAGGGTTGGACTATGGCTACACCTTC. Protein product: CATQPTKTGLDYGYTF.